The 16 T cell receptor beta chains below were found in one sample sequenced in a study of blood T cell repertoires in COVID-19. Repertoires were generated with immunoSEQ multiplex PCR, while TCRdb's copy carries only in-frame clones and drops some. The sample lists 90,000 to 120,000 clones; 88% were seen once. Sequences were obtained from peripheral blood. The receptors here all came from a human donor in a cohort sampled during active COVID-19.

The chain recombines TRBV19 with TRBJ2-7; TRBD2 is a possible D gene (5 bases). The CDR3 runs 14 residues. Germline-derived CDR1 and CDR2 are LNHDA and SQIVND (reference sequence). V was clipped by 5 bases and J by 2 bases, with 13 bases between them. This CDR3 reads CASSWGSEAYEQYF. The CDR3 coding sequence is TGTGCCAGTAGTTGGGGTTCGGAGGCCTACGAGCAGTACTTC. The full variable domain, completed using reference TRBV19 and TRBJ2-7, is DGGITQSPKYLFRKEGQNVTLSCEQNLNHDAMYWYRQDPGQGLRLIYYSQIVNDFQKGDIAEGYSVSREKKESFPLTVTSAQKNPTAFYLCASSWGSEAYEQYFGPGTRLTVT.

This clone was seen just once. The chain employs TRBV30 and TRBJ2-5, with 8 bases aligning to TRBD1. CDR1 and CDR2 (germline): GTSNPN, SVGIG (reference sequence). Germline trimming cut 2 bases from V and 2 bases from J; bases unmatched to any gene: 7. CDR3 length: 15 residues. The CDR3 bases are TGTGCCTGGAGTAACGTGTACAGGGGGCAAGAGACCCAGTACTTC. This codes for CAWSNVYRGQETQYF.

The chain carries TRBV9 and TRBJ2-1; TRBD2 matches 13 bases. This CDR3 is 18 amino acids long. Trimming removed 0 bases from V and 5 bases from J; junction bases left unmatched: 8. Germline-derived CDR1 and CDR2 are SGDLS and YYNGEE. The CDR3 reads CASSVAGLAGFGDNEQFF. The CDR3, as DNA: TGTGCCAGCAGCGTAGCGGGACTAGCGGGGTTCGGAGACAATGAGCAGTTCTTC.

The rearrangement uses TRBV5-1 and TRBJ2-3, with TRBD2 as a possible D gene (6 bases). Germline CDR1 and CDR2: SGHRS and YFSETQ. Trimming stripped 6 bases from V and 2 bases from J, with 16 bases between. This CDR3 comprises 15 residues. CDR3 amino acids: CASTSGGPITDTQYF. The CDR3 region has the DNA TGCGCCAGCACCTCCGGAGGGCCCATCACAGATACGCAGTATTTT.

The CDR3 spells CASSEPGTITDTQYF. The CDR3 nucleotides read TGTGCCAGCAGTGAGCCGGGGACAATCACAGATACGCAGTATTTT. The rearrangement links TRBV6-1 to TRBJ2-3; TRBD1 might be the D (6 bases). This CDR3 is 15 amino acids long. Germline V gives CDR1 MNHNS, CDR2 SASEGT. Trimming cost V 3 bases and J 2 bases, with 12 bases left between them.

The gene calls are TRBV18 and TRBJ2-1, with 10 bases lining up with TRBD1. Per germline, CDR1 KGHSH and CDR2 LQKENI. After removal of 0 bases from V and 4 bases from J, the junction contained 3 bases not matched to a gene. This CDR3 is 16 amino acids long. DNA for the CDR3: TGTGCCAGCTCACCACCGTCGGGACAGGGGTACAATGAGCAGTTCTTC. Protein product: CASSPPSGQGYNEQFF.

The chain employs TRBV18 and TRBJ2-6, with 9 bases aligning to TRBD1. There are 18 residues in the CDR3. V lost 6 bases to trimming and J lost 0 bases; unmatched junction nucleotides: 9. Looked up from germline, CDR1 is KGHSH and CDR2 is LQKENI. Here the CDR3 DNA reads TGTGCCAGCTCGCCAGACGGGACAGGGTACTCTGGGGCCAACGTCCTGACTTTC. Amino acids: CASSPDGTGYSGANVLTF.

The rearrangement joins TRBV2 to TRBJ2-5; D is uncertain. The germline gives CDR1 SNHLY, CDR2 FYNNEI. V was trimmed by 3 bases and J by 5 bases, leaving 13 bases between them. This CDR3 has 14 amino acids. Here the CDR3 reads CASSESHTVETQYF. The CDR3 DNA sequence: TGTGCCAGCAGTGAGTCGCATACGGTTGAGACCCAGTACTTC.

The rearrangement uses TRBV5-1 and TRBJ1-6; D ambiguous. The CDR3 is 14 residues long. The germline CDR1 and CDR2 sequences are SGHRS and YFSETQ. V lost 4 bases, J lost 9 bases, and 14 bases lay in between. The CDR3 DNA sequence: TGCGCCAGCAGCCCTGGGAGTTCGAGTTCACCCCTCCACTTT. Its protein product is CASSPGSSSSPLHF.

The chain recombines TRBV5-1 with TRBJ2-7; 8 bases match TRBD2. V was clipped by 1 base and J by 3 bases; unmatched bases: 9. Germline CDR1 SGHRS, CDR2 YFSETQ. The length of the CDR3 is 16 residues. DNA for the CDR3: TGCGCCAGCAGCTTGATAGCTGGCAGCGGGAGCTACGAGCAGTACTTC. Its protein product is CASSLIAGSGSYEQYF.

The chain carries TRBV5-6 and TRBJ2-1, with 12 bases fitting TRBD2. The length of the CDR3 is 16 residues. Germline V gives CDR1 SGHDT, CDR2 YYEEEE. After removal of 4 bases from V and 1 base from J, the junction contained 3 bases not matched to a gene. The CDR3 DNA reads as TGTGCCAGCAGCAGGACTAGCGGGGTATCCTACAATGAGCAGTTCTTC. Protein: CASSRTSGVSYNEQFF.

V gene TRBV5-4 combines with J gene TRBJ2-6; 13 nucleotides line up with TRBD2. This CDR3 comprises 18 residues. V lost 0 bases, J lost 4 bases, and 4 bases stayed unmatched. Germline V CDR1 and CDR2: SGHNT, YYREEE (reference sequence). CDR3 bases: TGTGCCAGCAGCTTGGGACTAGCGGGAGGCGGAGGGGCCAACGTCCTGACTTTC. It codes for CASSLGLAGGGGANVLTF.

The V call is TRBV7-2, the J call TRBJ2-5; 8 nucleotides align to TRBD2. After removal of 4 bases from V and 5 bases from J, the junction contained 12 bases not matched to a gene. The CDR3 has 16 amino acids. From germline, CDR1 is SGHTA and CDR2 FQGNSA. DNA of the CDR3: TGTGCCAGCAGCTCCCGGGGTAGCGGGGTCAGGGAGACCCAGTACTTC. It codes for CASSSRGSGVRETQYF.

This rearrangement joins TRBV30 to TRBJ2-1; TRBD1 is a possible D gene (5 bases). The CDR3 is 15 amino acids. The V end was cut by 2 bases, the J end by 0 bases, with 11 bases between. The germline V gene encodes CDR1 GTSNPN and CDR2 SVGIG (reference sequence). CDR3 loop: CAWSSLDSSYNEQFF. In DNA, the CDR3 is TGTGCCTGGAGTAGTCTAGACAGCTCCTACAATGAGCAGTTCTTC.

Here the CDR3 reads CASSRGEGGTDTQYF. CDR3 bases: TGTGCCAGCAGTCGAGGGGAGGGCGGCACAGATACGCAGTATTTT. The J gene is TRBJ2-3, the V gene TRBV28, with 7 nucleotides matching TRBD2. With V trimmed by 5 bases and J by 1 base, 6 bases remained unmatched. In germline, CDR1 is MDHEN, CDR2 SYDVKM. The CDR3 totals 15 residues.

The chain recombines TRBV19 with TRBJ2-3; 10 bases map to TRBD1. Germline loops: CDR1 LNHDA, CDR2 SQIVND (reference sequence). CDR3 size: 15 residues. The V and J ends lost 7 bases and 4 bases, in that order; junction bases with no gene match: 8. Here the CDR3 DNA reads TGTGCCAGTAACGCGGGACAGGGGTCTTCAGATACGCAGTATTTT. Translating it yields CASNAGQGSSDTQYF.